This TCR beta chain was observed in a study of blood T cell repertoires in COVID-19. About the study: Sites in the United States, Italy and Spain provided acute and convalescent COVID-19 samples. The cDNA or gDNA used as material had been derived from T cells, B-cell-depleted T cells, or PBMCs.

The protocol was immunoSEQ multiplex PCR, while the TCRdb copy is restricted to in-frame clones and leaves out a portion. The top ten hold roughly 13% of the sample, which has fewer than 80,000 clones, less than 85% seen once. This CDR3 is built from 13 residues. Germline CDR1 SGHDN, CDR2 FVKESK. Trimming left V 0 bases short and J 4 bases short, with 7 bases between. The receptor was isolated from a man aged 45-60 years with COVID-19, enrolled during active disease. This chain joins TRBV14 and TRBJ2-7, with D maybe TRBD1 (6 bases). Sequenced input: peripheral blood. CDR3 in DNA: TGTGCCAGCAGCCAAGACAGGGGATACGAGCAGTACTTC. Amino acids: CASSQDRGYEQYF. Full variable domain (remainder filled in from reference TRBV14 and TRBJ2-7): EAGVTQFPSHSVIEKGQTVTLRCDPISGHDNLYWYRRVMGKEIKFLLHFVKESKQDESGMPNNRFLAERTGGTYSTLKVQPAELEDSGVYFCASSQDRGYEQYFGPGTRLTVT.